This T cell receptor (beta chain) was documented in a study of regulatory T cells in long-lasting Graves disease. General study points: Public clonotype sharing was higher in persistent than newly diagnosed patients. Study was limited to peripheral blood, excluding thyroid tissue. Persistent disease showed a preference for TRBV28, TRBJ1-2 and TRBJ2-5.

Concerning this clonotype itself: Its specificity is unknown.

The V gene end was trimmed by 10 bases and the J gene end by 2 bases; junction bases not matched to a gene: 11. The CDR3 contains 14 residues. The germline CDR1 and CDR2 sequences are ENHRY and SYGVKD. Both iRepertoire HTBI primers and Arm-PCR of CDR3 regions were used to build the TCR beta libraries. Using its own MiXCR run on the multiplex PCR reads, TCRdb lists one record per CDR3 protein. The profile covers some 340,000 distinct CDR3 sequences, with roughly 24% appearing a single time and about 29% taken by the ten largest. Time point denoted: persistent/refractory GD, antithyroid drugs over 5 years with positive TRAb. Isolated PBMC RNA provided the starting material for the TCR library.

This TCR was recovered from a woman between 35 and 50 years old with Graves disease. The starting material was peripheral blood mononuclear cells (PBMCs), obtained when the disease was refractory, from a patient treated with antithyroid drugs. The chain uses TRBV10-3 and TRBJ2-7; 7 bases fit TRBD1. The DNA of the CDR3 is TGTGCCACCCTTGACGGACAGGTCCCCTACGAGCAGTACTTC. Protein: CATLDGQVPYEQYF.